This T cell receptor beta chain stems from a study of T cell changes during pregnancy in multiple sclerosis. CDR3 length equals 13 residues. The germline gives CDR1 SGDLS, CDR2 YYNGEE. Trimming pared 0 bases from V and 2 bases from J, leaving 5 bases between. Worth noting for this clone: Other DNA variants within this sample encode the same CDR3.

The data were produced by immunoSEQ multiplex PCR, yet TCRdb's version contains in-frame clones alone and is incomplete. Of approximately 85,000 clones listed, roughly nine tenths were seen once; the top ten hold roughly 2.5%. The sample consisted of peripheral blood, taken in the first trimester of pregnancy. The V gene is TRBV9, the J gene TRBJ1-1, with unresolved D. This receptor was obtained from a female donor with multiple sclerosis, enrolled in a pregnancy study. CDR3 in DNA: TGTGCCAGCAGCGTAGCTCTCAACACTGAAGCTTTCTTT. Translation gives CASSVALNTEAFF. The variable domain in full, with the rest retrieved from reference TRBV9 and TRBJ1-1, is DSGVTQTPKHLITATGQRVTLRCSPRSGDLSVYWYQQSLDQGLQFLIQYYNGEERAKGNILERFSAQQFPDLHSELNLSSLELGDSALYFCASSVALNTEAFFGQGTRLTVV.